This TCR beta chain is drawn from a study of blood T cells in healthy people across ages. Study conclusions and caveats: PBMC samples, being unsorted, prevented any conclusive comparison of naive and antigen-experienced cells.

A remark on this clonotype: What it binds is unknown. Since a much larger clone is just one base distant, this may be a read error.

PBMCs numbering at least 7 million were isolated per sample. The CDR3 sequence is 13 residues long. Germline lookup yields CDR1 LGHNA and CDR2 YNFKEQ. Primed by a sample-barcoded 5' primer and a J-beta primer mix, a second PCR proceeded for roughly 7 to 11 cycles. Tags on each cDNA molecule came from a template-switch adaptor with 12 random nucleotides. TCRdb used MiXCR to reprocess the 5' RACE reads, holding one entry per CDR3 protein. The sample has about 1 million distinct CDR3 sequences, more than 40% seen once. The sequence derives from a woman between 55 and 75 years old in good health. Specimen: blood. The chain employs TRBV4-2 and TRBJ2-1; D is possibly TRBD2 (6 bases). CDR3 DNA sequence: TGTGCCGGCAGCCAAGGAGGGTACAATGAGCAGTTCTTC. Translation gives CAGSQGGYNEQFF.